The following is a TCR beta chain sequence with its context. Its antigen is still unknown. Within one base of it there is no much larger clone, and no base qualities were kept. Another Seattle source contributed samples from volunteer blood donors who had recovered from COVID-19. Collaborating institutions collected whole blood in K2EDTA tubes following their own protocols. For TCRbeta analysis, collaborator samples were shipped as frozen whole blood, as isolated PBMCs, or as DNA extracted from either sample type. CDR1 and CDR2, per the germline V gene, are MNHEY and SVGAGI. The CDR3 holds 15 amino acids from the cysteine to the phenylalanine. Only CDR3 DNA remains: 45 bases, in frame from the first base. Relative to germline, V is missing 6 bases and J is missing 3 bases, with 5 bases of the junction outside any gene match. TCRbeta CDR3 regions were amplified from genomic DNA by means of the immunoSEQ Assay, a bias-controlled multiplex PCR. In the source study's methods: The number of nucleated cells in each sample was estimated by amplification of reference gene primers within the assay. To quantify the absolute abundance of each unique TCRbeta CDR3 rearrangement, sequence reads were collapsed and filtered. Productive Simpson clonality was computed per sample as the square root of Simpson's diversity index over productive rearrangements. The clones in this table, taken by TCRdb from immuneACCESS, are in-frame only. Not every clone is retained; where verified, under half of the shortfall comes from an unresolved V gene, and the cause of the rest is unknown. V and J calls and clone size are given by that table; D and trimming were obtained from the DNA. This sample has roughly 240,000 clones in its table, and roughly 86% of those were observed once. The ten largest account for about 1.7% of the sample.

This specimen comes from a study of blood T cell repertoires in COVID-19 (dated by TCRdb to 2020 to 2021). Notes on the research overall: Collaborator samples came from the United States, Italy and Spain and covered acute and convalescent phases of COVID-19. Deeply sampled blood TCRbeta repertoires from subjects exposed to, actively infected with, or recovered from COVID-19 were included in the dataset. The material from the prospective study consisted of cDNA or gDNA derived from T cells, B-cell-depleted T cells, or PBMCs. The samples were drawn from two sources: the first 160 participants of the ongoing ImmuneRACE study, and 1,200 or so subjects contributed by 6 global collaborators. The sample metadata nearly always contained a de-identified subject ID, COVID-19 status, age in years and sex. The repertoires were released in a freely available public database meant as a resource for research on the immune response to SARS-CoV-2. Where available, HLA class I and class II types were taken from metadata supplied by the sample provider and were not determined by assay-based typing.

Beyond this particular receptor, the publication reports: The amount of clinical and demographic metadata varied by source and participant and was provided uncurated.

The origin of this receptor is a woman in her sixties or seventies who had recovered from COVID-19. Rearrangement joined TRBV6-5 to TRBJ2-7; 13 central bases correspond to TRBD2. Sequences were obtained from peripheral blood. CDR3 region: CASSWTSGGNYEQYF. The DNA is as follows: TGTGCCAGCAGCTGGACTAGCGGGGGCAACTACGAGCAGTACTTC.